Below are 26 T cell receptor beta chains sequenced from a single sample in a study of blood T cells in healthy people across ages. Combining a sample-barcoded 5' primer with a J-beta primer mix, a second PCR ran for about 6 to 12 cycles. TCRdb re-derived calls from the 5' RACE reads in MiXCR, one entry per CDR3 protein. The sample includes approximately 1.5 million distinct CDR3 sequences, about 35% seen only once; the top ten take over 9%. The sequenced material came from blood. The receptors stem from a woman in her thirties in good health.

This clonotype was seen more than once but under ten times. The genes are TRBV6-5 and TRBJ1-5; D remains ambiguous. The germline gives CDR1 MNHEY, CDR2 SVGAGI. CDR3 size: 17 residues. V lost 2 bases, J lost 6 bases, and 20 bases lay in between. CDR3 bases: TGTGCCAGCAGTTACGCTCCAAAGGGTGGGGAGCGTCAGCCCCAGCATTTT. Protein: CASSYAPKGGERQPQHF.

The chain couples TRBV27 to TRBJ1-2, with D uncertain. V was clipped by 3 bases and J by 6 bases, with 17 bases between them. Germline CDR1 reads MNHEY; CDR2 reads SMNVEV (reference sequence). CDR3 length: 15 residues. Here the CDR3 DNA reads TGTGCCAGCAGTTTTTCCACGACCGGGGTCAATGGCTACACCTTC. It yields the protein CASSFSTTGVNGYTF.

This clonotype was recorded a few times. V is TRBV25-1 and J is TRBJ1-1; perhaps TRBD1 as D (6 bases). V was trimmed by 5 bases and J by 1 base, leaving 11 bases between them. CDR1 MGHDK and CDR2 SYGVNS come from the germline V gene. The CDR3 spans 14 residues. The CDR3: CASSPGAGNTEAFF. CDR3 bases: TGTGCCAGCAGTCCAGGGGCCGGGAACACTGAAGCTTTCTTT.

The CDR3 is CSARDMAPSSYNEQFF. The CDR3 DNA reads TGCAGTGCTAGAGATATGGCGCCCAGCTCCTACAATGAGCAGTTCTTC. The chain recombines TRBV20-1 with TRBJ2-1; unclear D gene. The germline V gene encodes CDR1 DFQATT and CDR2 SNEGSKA (reference sequence). The CDR3 runs to 16 residues. The ends were cut back, 0 bases at V and 0 bases at J, with 12 bases in the middle.

This chain connects TRBV9 to TRBJ2-3; 8 nucleotides line up with TRBD2. The V gene end was trimmed by 0 bases and the J gene end by 3 bases; junction bases not matched to a gene: 12. CDR3 length equals 18 residues. Germline CDR1 is SGDLS and CDR2 is YYNGEE. The CDR3 protein is CASSVDREGRFTTDTQYF. CDR3 sequence (DNA): TGTGCCAGCAGCGTAGATCGGGAGGGCCGGTTCACGACAGATACGCAGTATTTT.

This clonotype was seen a few times. The V and J genes are TRBV10-1 and TRBJ2-7, with a tentative D call TRBD1 (6 bases). This CDR3 contains 13 residues. V was cut by 4 bases and J by 3 bases, with 10 bases left in between. CDR1 WNHNN and CDR2 SYGVQD come from the germline V gene (reference sequence). The DNA for the CDR3 is TGCGCCAGCAGTGGACAGGCGGGCTACGAGCAGTACTTC. Its translation: CASSGQAGYEQYF.

To note about this clonotype: One end of the junction fails to match germline, which may point to a read error. V and J are TRBV12-3 or TRBV12-4 and TRBJ2-1; tentatively, D is TRBD2 (6 bases). This CDR3 is 19 amino acids long. CDR3 sequence (DNA): TGTGCCGGCCTCAGTTTAGGGGTTAGGGACTGGTGCTCCTACAGTGAGCAGTTCTTC. It yields the protein CAGLSLGVRDWCSYSEQFF.

This clonotype was detected only a few times. V and J are TRBV7-9 and TRBJ2-5; D is ambiguous. The length of the CDR3 is 13 residues. Germline V lookup: CDR1 SEHNR, CDR2 FQNEAQ (reference sequence). The ends were cut back, 7 bases at V and 2 bases at J, with 11 bases in the middle. Here the CDR3 reads CASTKLLQETQYF. The DNA for the CDR3 is TGTGCCAGCACGAAATTATTACAAGAGACCCAGTACTTC.

Here the CDR3 reads CASSSSLEVDSLYYGYTF. CDR3 bases: TGTGCCAGCAGCTCATCTCTGGAAGTGGACAGCTTATACTATGGCTACACCTTC. The chain has TRBV13 and TRBJ1-2, with a possible D match to TRBD1 (6 bases). In germline, CDR1 is PRHDT, CDR2 FYEKMQ (reference sequence). With 4 bases removed from V and 3 bases from J, the gap between germline ends came to 24 bases. This CDR3 has 18 amino acids.

As for this clonotype: The junction does not match germline at one end; this may be a read error. The chain couples TRBV9 to TRBJ2-2; D is unclear. This CDR3 comprises 18 residues. The V gene's germline CDR1 is SGDLS and CDR2 YYNGEE. For the CDR3, the DNA is TGCGCCAGCAGCGTAGGCCCCGCTCAGGAGTCGGCCACCGGGGAGCTGTTTTTT. Encoded protein: CASSVGPAQESATGELFF.

The chain uses TRBV5-8 and TRBJ1-6; D may be TRBD1 (6 bases). The CDR3 totals 17 residues. V was trimmed by 4 bases and J by 0 bases, leaving 14 bases between them. Germline CDR1 SGHTS, CDR2 YDEGEE. The CDR3 loop reads CASSVDRSSSYNSPLHF. The CDR3 DNA follows: TGTGCCAGCAGCGTGGACAGATCCAGCTCCTATAATTCACCCCTCCACTTT.

The chain couples TRBV4-1 to TRBJ1-4; D may be TRBD1 (6 bases). Germline CDR1 and CDR2: MGHRA and YSYEKL. Deletions cut 3 bases from V and 5 bases from J, with 16 bases between. CDR3 length: 16 residues. The CDR3 loop is CASSHETGTRNEKLFF. The CDR3 region has the DNA TGCGCCAGCAGCCACGAGACCGGGACAAGAAATGAAAAACTGTTTTTT.

About this clonotype itself: Germline and junction disagree at one end, which may indicate a read error. The rearrangement joins TRBV20-1 to TRBJ1-1; TRBD1 is a possible D gene (5 bases). This CDR3 has 13 residues. Per germline, CDR1 DFQATT and CDR2 SNEGSKA (reference sequence). This chain's CDR3 is CSAFRTSGTETFF. DNA of the CDR3: TGCAGTGCTTTCCGGACATCGGGGACTGAAACTTTCTTT.

About this clonotype: One end of the junction is discordant with germline, which a read error may explain. This chain connects TRBV12-3 or TRBV12-4 to TRBJ2-7; 9 bases agree with TRBD2. The CDR3 length is 15 residues. This chain's CDR3 is CASRLVSGSAYEQYF. CDR3 nucleotides: TGTGCCAGCAGATTAGTTAGCGGGAGCGCCTACGAGCAGTACTTC.

This clonotype was observed a few times. J is TRBJ1-2 and V is TRBV20-1, with TRBD1 matching over 12 bases. V lost 6 bases to trimming and J lost 7 bases; unmatched junction nucleotides: 6. Germline V CDR1 and CDR2: DFQATT, SNEGSKA (reference sequence). This CDR3 has 13 amino acids. The CDR3 protein is CSALGQGAGGYTF. The CDR3, as DNA: TGCAGTGCCCTGGGACAGGGGGCTGGTGGCTACACCTTC.

This rearrangement joins TRBV6-6 to TRBJ1-1; 7 bases are shared with TRBD1. Trimming cost V 5 bases and J 3 bases; bases outside gene matches: 9. In germline, CDR1 is MNHNY, CDR2 SVGAGI (reference sequence). The CDR3 extends over 15 amino acids. The CDR3 bases are TGTGCCAGCAGTCGAGAGGAACAGGGGCACACTGAAGCTTTCTTT. This gives the protein CASSREEQGHTEAFF.

The chain has TRBV7-2 and TRBJ2-5, with D uncertain. The V and J ends lost 1 base and 12 bases respectively, with 12 bases between them. The CDR3 runs to 12 residues. Germline CDR1 reads SGHTA; CDR2 reads FQGNSA. The CDR3 sequence: CASSLESSTKYF. For the CDR3, the DNA is TGTGCCAGCAGCTTAGAGTCCTCAACCAAGTACTTC.

This clonotype was seen ten or more times. The chain carries TRBV4-1 and TRBJ2-7; tentatively, D is TRBD1 (6 bases). Trimming pared 0 bases from V and 1 base from J, leaving 13 bases between. The CDR3 spans 16 residues. Germline lookup yields CDR1 MGHRA and CDR2 YSYEKL. The CDR3: CASSQDPDSLSYEQYF. In nucleotides, the CDR3 is TGCGCCAGCAGCCAAGATCCGGACAGCCTGTCCTACGAGCAGTACTTC.

In this sample, this clonotype turned up a few times. This may come from a read error, since a much larger clone is one base off. The rearrangement uses TRBV10-3 and TRBJ2-6; possible D gene TRBD1, 5 bases. This CDR3 has 14 amino acids. The germline gives CDR1 ENHRY, CDR2 SYGVKD. CDR3 DNA: TGTGCCATCAGATCGAACACTGGGGCCAACATCCTGACTTTC. Its protein product is CAIRSNTGANILTF.

This clonotype was seen many times. V is TRBV12-3 or TRBV12-4 and J is TRBJ1-4, with D possibly matching TRBD1 (5 bases). V was pared by 6 bases and J by 0 bases, with 14 bases between. The CDR3 sequence is 16 residues long. The CDR3 loop reads CASSTGGRATNEKLFF. CDR3 DNA: TGTGCCAGCAGCACCGGGGGACGTGCAACTAATGAAAAACTGTTTTTT.

This clonotype appeared a few times. The V and J genes are TRBV3-1 and TRBJ2-3; TRBD2 aligns across 7 bases. With 3 bases clipped from V and 12 bases from J, the junction kept 12 bases outside the gene matches. The CDR3 is 14 amino acids. Per germline, CDR1 LGHDT and CDR2 YNNKEL (reference sequence). CDR3 nucleotide sequence: TGTGCCAGCAGCCACCGGACTAGTGGATTAGAACAGTATTTT. This translates into CASSHRTSGLEQYF.

V is TRBV6-1 and J is TRBJ1-5, with 9 bases matching TRBD1. The CDR3 runs 13 residues. Germline values: CDR1 MNHNS, CDR2 SASEGT. J lost 5 bases, V lost 7 bases, and 3 bases had no gene match. The CDR3: CASTGQGYQPQHF. Here the CDR3 DNA reads TGTGCCAGCACGGGACAGGGATATCAGCCCCAGCATTTT.

This clonotype occurred a few times. The gene calls are TRBV5-1 and TRBJ2-5; D is unresolved. Germline V gene data show CDR1 as SGHRS and CDR2 as YFSETQ. V was cut by 7 bases and J by 1 base, with 5 bases left in between. CDR3 length: 11 amino acids. CDR3 sequence: CASALQETQYF. In nucleotides, the CDR3 is TGCGCCAGCGCCCTCCAAGAGACCCAGTACTTC.

This chain uses TRBV28 with TRBJ2-3; D tentatively fits TRBD1 or TRBD2 (5 bases each). The V and J ends lost 10 bases and 3 bases respectively, with 17 bases between them. This CDR3 region has 14 residues. CDR1 is MDHEN and CDR2 is SYDVKM in the germline V gene. The CDR3 sequence is CATQGGLPTDTQYF. The CDR3 nucleotides are TGTGCCACCCAGGGCGGGCTACCTACAGATACGCAGTATTTT.

This clonotype has a single count. Germline is not matched at one junction end, which may reflect a read error. The chain recombines TRBV4-1 with TRBJ1-2, with a possible D match to TRBD1 (5 bases). The CDR3 sequence is 14 residues long. Germline CDR1 reads MGHRA; CDR2 reads YSYEKL. CDR3: CTSSQESRAWGYTF. DNA for the CDR3: TGCACCAGCAGCCAAGAGTCCAGGGCGTGGGGCTACACCTTC.

The chain joins TRBV6-6 to TRBJ1-1, with no clear D. The germline V and J ends were trimmed by 7 bases and 10 bases, with 10 bases remaining between them. The CDR3 sequence is 10 residues long. Germline V gives CDR1 MNHNY, CDR2 SVGAGI (reference sequence). The CDR3 region is CASMGPVAFF. The CDR3 coding sequence is TGTGCCAGCATGGGTCCCGTAGCTTTCTTT.